The clone carrying this TCR beta chain was counted between two and nine times. Its antigen remains unknown. This sample was included in a study of cytomegalovirus exposure and HLA in healthy donors. Overall study findings and caveats: Productive rates of about 87% or about 30% were seen for most TCR beta V segments in an earlier analysis.

This CDR3 has 14 residues. In germline, CDR1 is MNHEY, CDR2 SVGAGI. Trimming took 6 bases from V and 4 from J, leaving 13 bases between them. Healthy bone marrow donors made up the cohort. PCR used 60 Vbeta primers and 13 Jbeta primers. The data were produced by immunoSEQ multiplex PCR, yet TCRdb's version contains in-frame clones alone and is incomplete. In the table there are 85,000 to 100,000 clones, 70% to 80% of which are singletons. The sequence came from a man between 35 and 55 years old in good health and CMV-seronegative. V is TRBV6-5 and J is TRBJ1-5, with D perhaps matching TRBD1 (6 bases). Sequencing was done on a sample of PBMCs. This CDR3 reads CASRGQGMNQPQHF. The CDR3, as DNA: TGTGCCAGCAGAGGCCAGGGGATGAATCAGCCCCAGCATTTT.